This T cell receptor (beta chain) is from a study of beta chain features in type 1 diabetes. Every bit of the isolated RNA underwent reverse transcription, so sequencing read expressed TCRB transcripts. Clones were read by immunoSEQ multiplex PCR, and TCRdb kept only the in-frame ones, dropping some. The data show under 950,000 clones, 17% seen once. Sequencing input: naive CD4+ T cells from blood. The sequence was collected from a young woman in good health.

CDR3 region: CASRHPTQPQHF. In nucleotides, the CDR3 is TGTGCCAGCCGCCACCCGACTCAGCCCCAGCATTTT. The V gene is TRBV2, the J gene TRBJ1-5; D is ambiguous. V was cut by 8 bases and J by 6 bases, with 11 bases left in between. This CDR3 spans 12 amino acids. CDR1 is SNHLY, CDR2 FYNNEI, per germline.